This T cell receptor beta chain was sequenced for a study of cytomegalovirus exposure and HLA in healthy donors. Profiled with immunoSEQ multiplex PCR; TCRdb holds only in-frame clones, not every one. Here the sample spans 150,000 to 200,000 clones, around nine tenths being singletons. There are 14 residues in the CDR3. Trimming stripped 3 bases from V and 6 bases from J, with 14 bases between. From germline, CDR1 is SNHLY and CDR2 FYNNEI. V is TRBV2 and J is TRBJ1-1; D is undetermined. Sequencing input: PBMCs. The origin of this receptor is a woman in her twenties or thirties in good health and CMV-seronegative. The CDR3 loop is CASSERTVSSEAFF. The CDR3 DNA sequence: TGTGCCAGCAGTGAGCGCACGGTGTCATCTGAAGCTTTCTTT. Looking up the rest from reference TRBV2 and TRBJ1-1 gives the full variable domain: EPEVTQTPSHQVTQMGQEVILRCVPISNHLYFYWYRQILGQKVEFLVSFYNNEISEKSEIFDDQFSVERPDGSNFTLKIRSTKLEDSAMYFCASSERTVSSEAFFGQGTRLTVV.